This passage covers 19 T cell receptor beta chains from one sample sequenced in a study of regulatory T cells in long-lasting Graves disease. In building TCR beta libraries, iRepertoire HTBI primers were used together with Arm-PCR of CDR3 regions. TCRdb itself ran the multiplex PCR reads through MiXCR, one entry per CDR3 protein. In the table there are 550,000 to 700,000 distinct CDR3 sequences, about 16% of which are singletons. This sample's time point: newly diagnosed GD, antithyroid drugs for less than 3 months. TCR sequences were obtained from RNA taken from PBMCs. The data also belong to a second study, concerning T cells in Graves' hyperthyroidism and ophthalmopathy.

The sequencing used peripheral blood mononuclear cells (PBMCs), collected at new diagnosis, from a patient treated with antithyroid drugs. The receptor source for this set is a man aged 18 to 35 with Graves disease.

This clonotype showed up just once. The gene calls are TRBV20-1 and TRBJ2-4; maybe TRBD1 (6 bases). Germline CDR1 and CDR2: DFQATT and SNEGSKA (reference sequence). There are 18 residues in the CDR3. Trimming removed 1 base at V and 2 bases at J, with 21 bases between. CDR3 sequence: CSARVGRGLGETKNIQYF. The CDR3, as DNA: TGCAGTGCTAGAGTTGGCAGGGGTTTGGGTGAAACCAAAAACATTCAGTACTTC.

In its sample, this clonotype was seen a few times. This chain joins TRBV12-5 and TRBJ1-5, with D unclear. V lost 1 base to trimming and J lost 0 bases, with 7 bases between them. This CDR3 has 15 residues. Per the germline V gene, CDR1 is LGHNT and CDR2 is FRNRAP. Here the CDR3 reads CASGLGGSSNQPQHF. The CDR3, as DNA: TGTGCTAGTGGTTTGGGAGGGTCTAGCAATCAGCCCCAGCATTTT.

This clonotype has a count of ten or more. The chain joins TRBV27 to TRBJ2-3; TRBD1 agrees at 8 bases. Germline V gene lookup returns CDR1 MNHEY and CDR2 SMNVEV (reference sequence). Trimming at V came to 5 bases and at J to 7 bases, leaving 5 bases not matched to a gene. This CDR3 contains 13 residues. The CDR3 bases are TGTGCCAGCAGTCCTGGACAGGGCTATACGCAGTATTTT. It encodes CASSPGQGYTQYF.

This clonotype appeared a few times. The rearrangement links TRBV20-1 to TRBJ1-6; tentatively, D is TRBD1 (6 bases). The V gene's germline CDR1 is DFQATT and CDR2 SNEGSKA (reference sequence). V lost 6 bases and J lost 1, with 19 bases in between. The CDR3 consists of 17 residues. The CDR3 reads CSAEGLGQGSYNSPLHF. For the CDR3, the DNA is TGCAGTGCCGAGGGTCTTGGTCAGGGGTCCTATAATTCACCCCTCCACTTT.

The V call is TRBV6-2 or TRBV6-3, the J call TRBJ1-2; D possibly corresponds to TRBD1 (5 bases). The germline CDR1 and CDR2 sequences are MNHEY and SVGEGT. V was clipped by 0 bases and J by 2 bases, with 10 bases between them. This CDR3 has 15 amino acids. This CDR3 is CASSYSEDTNYGYTF. In DNA, the CDR3 is TGTGCCAGCAGTTACTCCGAGGACACGAACTATGGCTACACCTTC.

The gene calls are TRBV24-1 and TRBJ2-7, with D perhaps TRBD1 (5 bases). V shed 4 bases and J shed 3 bases, with 12 bases lying between them. This CDR3 comprises 14 residues. Germline V gene data show CDR1 as KGHDR and CDR2 as SFDVKD. CDR3 protein: CATSDRESRYEQYF. The CDR3 nucleotides are TGTGCCACCAGTGACAGGGAAAGCCGCTACGAGCAGTACTTC.

This clonotype was detected many times. The rearrangement joins TRBV11-2 to TRBJ2-7; the D is unclear. Germline loops: CDR1 SGHAT, CDR2 FQNNGV. The CDR3 totals 12 residues. Trimming removed 2 bases from V and 6 bases from J, with 8 bases in between. The CDR3 protein is CASSLLTSEQYF. The CDR3 coding sequence is TGTGCCAGCAGCTTACTTACGTCCGAGCAGTACTTC. Drawing the rest from reference TRBV11-2 and TRBJ2-7, the complete variable domain is EAGVAQSPRYKIIEKRQSVAFWCNPISGHATLYWYQQILGQGPKLLIQFQNNGVVDDSQLPKDRFSAERLKGVDSTLKIQPAKLEDSAVYLCASSLLTSEQYFGPGTRLTVT.

This clonotype was recorded at least ten times. The chain carries TRBV20-1 and TRBJ2-1; D is perhaps TRBD2 (6 bases). The germline V gene encodes CDR1 DFQATT and CDR2 SNEGSKA (reference sequence). V dropped 0 bases and J dropped 10 bases, with 22 bases sitting between them. The CDR3 is 16 amino acids. CDR3 residues: CSARDLANLAYREQFF. In DNA, the CDR3 is TGCAGTGCTAGAGATCTAGCGAACCTCGCCTACCGCGAGCAGTTCTTC.

V gene TRBV6-9 combines with J gene TRBJ2-3; 8 nucleotides align to TRBD1. There are 15 residues in the CDR3. The germline V gene has CDR1 MNHGY and CDR2 SVAAGI. V lost 4 bases to trimming and J lost 5 bases; unmatched junction nucleotides: 8. The CDR3 nucleotides are TGTGCCAGCAGTTCAGGGGGCGCTGGCCTAGATACGCAGTATTTT. It yields the protein CASSSGGAGLDTQYF.

This clonotype showed up many times. This chain uses TRBV27 with TRBJ1-2; the D is unclear. Trimming took off 0 bases at V and 4 bases at J, with 9 bases between the two ends. Looked up from germline, CDR1 is MNHEY and CDR2 is SMNVEV (reference sequence). This CDR3 contains 14 residues. For the CDR3, the DNA is TGTGCCAGCAGTTTATCGAAGGGATTCTATGGCTACACCTTC. It translates to CASSLSKGFYGYTF.

This clonotype has only a few counts. Its ends do not fully match the called genes, so a read error is possible. The genes are TRBV7-9 and TRBJ2-1; no firm D call. Germline V gene sequence: CDR1 SEHNR, CDR2 FQNEAQ (reference sequence). This CDR3 comprises 14 residues. The CDR3 DNA reads as TGTGCCAGCAGCTTACAATACTCCGACAATGAGCAGTTCTTC. It translates to CASSLQYSDNEQFF.

The chain has TRBV5-1 and TRBJ1-1, with a possible D match to TRBD1 (6 bases). The CDR3 loop spans 15 amino acids. Germline V gene sequence: CDR1 SGHRS, CDR2 YFSETQ. Trimming removed 3 bases at V and 1 base at J, with 13 bases between. The CDR3 reads CASSSTTGKNTEAFF. Written as DNA, the CDR3 is TGCGCCAGCAGCTCGACAACAGGGAAGAACACTGAAGCTTTCTTT.

A word on this clonotype: With only one base between it and a far larger clone, this is likely a read error. V gene TRBV11-2 combines with J gene TRBJ2-1; TRBD1 aligns across 9 bases. The CDR3 has 23 amino acids. Germline-derived CDR1 and CDR2 are SGHAT and FQNNGV. V lost 5 bases to trimming and J lost 10 bases; unmatched junction nucleotides: 36. CDR3 sequence (DNA): TGTGCCAGCAGCCTCCCAGTGTCCTCCCTTCCGGGACAGGGTTCCCGGTTCTACTACGAGCAGTTCTTC. Protein product: CASSLPVSSLPGQGSRFYYEQFF.

This clonotype showed up just a few times. The chain recombines TRBV5-4 with TRBJ2-5; 9 positions agree with TRBD1. The CDR3 is made up of 14 amino acids. Germline CDR1 SGHNT, CDR2 YYREEE (reference sequence). Trimming removed 4 bases from V and 5 bases from J; junction bases left unmatched: 6. CDR3 DNA: TGTGCCAGCAGCCAAATCGACAGGGGGGAGACCCAGTACTTC. Its protein is CASSQIDRGETQYF. Variable domain in full (rest from reference TRBV5-4 and TRBJ2-5): ETGVTQSPTHLIKTRGQQVTLRCSSQSGHNTVSWYQQALGQGPQFIFQYYREEENGRGNFPPRFSGLQFPNYSSELNVNALELDDSALYLCASSQIDRGETQYFGPGTRLLVL.

This clonotype was observed a handful of times. This sequence joins TRBV28 and TRBJ2-2; 7 nucleotides align to TRBD1. Germline V gene lookup returns CDR1 MDHEN and CDR2 SYDVKM. With 5 bases clipped from V and 7 bases from J, the junction kept 4 bases outside the gene matches. The CDR3 is made up of 13 amino acids. CDR3 in amino acids: CASSAQGHGELFF. DNA for the CDR3: TGTGCCAGCAGTGCACAGGGGCACGGGGAGCTGTTTTTT. Full variable domain (missing parts from reference TRBV28 and TRBJ2-2): DVKVTQSSRYLVKRTGEKVFLECVQDMDHENMFWYRQDPGLGLRLIYFSYDVKMKEKGDIPEGYSVSREKKERFSLILESASTNQTSMYLCASSAQGHGELFFGEGSRLTVL.

Only a few counts were recorded for this clonotype. The junction differs from germline at one of its ends, possibly a read error. This chain uses TRBV10-2 with TRBJ2-3; no firm D call. The DNA end is a closer match to TRBJ2-5, so the J assignment may be wrong. CDR1 and CDR2 (germline): WSHSY, SAAADI. This CDR3 spans 13 amino acids. The CDR3 nucleotides are TGCGCCATCCTCCCGGACCCAGCAGAGGCCCAGTACTTC. As protein: CAILPDPAEAQYF.

Concerning this clonotype: Here the CDR3 omits its conserved ending phenylalanine or tryptophan, so a read error is the likely source. This chain links TRBV12-3 or TRBV12-4 with TRBJ1-1, with D possibly matching TRBD1 (5 bases). Deletions cut 2 bases from V and 5 bases from J, with 9 bases between. The CDR3 has 13 amino acids. The CDR3 DNA reads TGTGCCAGCAGTTTAAGGGGCCGGACTGAAGCTTTCCTT. It yields the protein CASSLRGRTEAFL.

This clonotype appeared many times. This chain connects TRBV7-3 to TRBJ2-1; 7 positions agree with TRBD2. The CDR3 runs to 16 residues. Germline CDR1 is SGHTA and CDR2 is FQGTGA. V was pared by 1 base and J by 0 bases, with 3 bases of the junction left unmatched. The chain's CDR3 is CASSLNGGSSYNEQFF. CDR3 nucleotides: TGTGCCAGCAGCTTAAACGGCGGGAGCTCCTACAATGAGCAGTTCTTC.

The genes are TRBV20-1 and TRBJ1-3; 7 bases are a match to TRBD1. The CDR3 is made up of 14 amino acids. Germline assignment: CDR1 DFQATT and CDR2 SNEGSKA (reference sequence). J gave up 2 bases and V 4 bases, and 5 bases lay outside the gene matches. CDR3 nucleotides: TGCAGTGCTATACTTCAGGGGGCTGGAAACACCATATATTTT. Amino acids: CSAILQGAGNTIYF.